The 17 T cell receptor beta chains presented below share a single source sample, sequenced in a study of technical replicates of blood from several donors. Sequencing was performed with immunoSEQ multiplex PCR; in TCRdb, only in-frame clones are kept and a portion is missing. The sample yields tens of thousands of clones, around 93% seen once. The sample taken for sequencing was T cells isolated from PBMCs. These receptors came from a human donor in good health.

The genes are TRBV27 and TRBJ1-1; 7 nucleotides agree with TRBD1. Germline lookup yields CDR1 MNHEY and CDR2 SMNVEV (reference sequence). The CDR3 contains 17 residues. V trimming: 5 bases; J trimming: 2 bases; junction bases outside the gene matches: 14. CDR3 amino acids: CASSLGSRNRGNTEAFF. CDR3 DNA: TGTGCCAGCAGTCTAGGTAGCCGAAACAGGGGTAACACTGAAGCTTTCTTT.

This sequence joins TRBV19 and TRBJ2-7; D possibly corresponds to TRBD1 (5 bases). The ends were cut back, 2 bases at V and 6 bases at J, with 14 bases in the middle. Germline V gives CDR1 LNHDA, CDR2 SQIVND (reference sequence). This CDR3 spans 14 amino acids. The CDR3 region has the DNA TGTGCCAGTAGTATACAGGGCCCACCTTCCGAGCAGTACTTC. Translation: CASSIQGPPSEQYF.

This chain uses TRBV27 with TRBJ2-7, with 9 bases identical to TRBD1. The CDR3 loop spans 15 amino acids. Looked up from germline, CDR1 is MNHEY and CDR2 is SMNVEV (reference sequence). V lost 3 bases and J lost 3; bases outside the gene matches: 6. The DNA for the CDR3 is TGTGCCAGCAGTTTTGAGGGACAGGGAAGCTACGAGCAGTACTTC. Amino acid sequence: CASSFEGQGSYEQYF.

This clone appeared once. V usage is TRBV10-3 and J usage is TRBJ1-1; D is undetermined. V was clipped by 7 bases and J by 0 bases, with 9 bases between them. The CDR3 spans 13 residues. Germline CDR1 is ENHRY and CDR2 is SYGVKD. The CDR3 DNA follows: TGTGCCATCACGGGAAAGGTGAACACTGAAGCTTTCTTT. This codes for CAITGKVNTEAFF.

The chain uses TRBV4-1 and TRBJ2-1; 10 bases map to TRBD1. CDR3 length: 16 amino acids. Trimming removed 1 base from V and 5 bases from J; junction bases left unmatched: 5. CDR1 is MGHRA and CDR2 is YSYEKL in the germline V gene. CDR3 DNA: TGCGCCAGCAGCCAAGGCCCCGGGACAGGGGACAATGAGCAGTTCTTC. Amino acids: CASSQGPGTGDNEQFF.

Ten or more counts support this clone. The chain recombines TRBV2 with TRBJ2-5; 9 bases align to TRBD1. Germline CDR1 is SNHLY and CDR2 is FYNNEI. V gave up 7 bases and J gave up 5 bases; unmatched junction bases: 2. This CDR3 has 12 residues. The CDR3 DNA is TGTGCCAGCACCGGGACAGGGGAGACCCAGTACTTC. It translates to CASTGTGETQYF. Based on the CDR3 plus reference TRBV2 and TRBJ2-5, the full variable domain is EPEVTQTPSHQVTQMGQEVILRCVPISNHLYFYWYRQILGQKVEFLVSFYNNEISEKSEIFDDQFSVERPDGSNFTLKIRSTKLEDSAMYFCASTGTGETQYFGPGTRLLVL.

The chain is built from TRBV18 and TRBJ2-2; D may be TRBD2 (6 bases). Deletions cut 3 bases from V and 6 bases from J, with 11 bases between. There are 14 residues in the CDR3. CDR1 is KGHSH and CDR2 is LQKENI in the germline V gene. The CDR3 region has the DNA TGTGCCAGCTCACCCGGGACTGTGGCCGGGGAGCTGTTTTTT. Encoded protein: CASSPGTVAGELFF.

This clone was observed once. The chain has TRBV7-7 and TRBJ2-7, with TRBD2 matching over 12 bases. Germline CDR1 SSHAT, CDR2 FNYEAQ (reference sequence). V was pared by 5 bases and J by 1 base, with 3 bases of the junction left unmatched. There are 15 residues in the CDR3. CDR3 sequence (DNA): TGTGCCAGCAGCCGACTAGCGGGGGAATCCTACGAGCAGTACTTC. This gives the protein CASSRLAGESYEQYF.

This clone was observed a handful of times. The V and J genes are TRBV2 and TRBJ2-7; D remains ambiguous. The CDR3 is 13 residues long. In germline, CDR1 is SNHLY, CDR2 FYNNEI. V dropped 6 bases and J dropped 0 bases, with 9 bases sitting between them. The CDR3: CASRGVNSYEQYF. As DNA, the CDR3 is TGTGCCAGCAGGGGCGTTAACTCCTACGAGCAGTACTTC.

The genes are TRBV9 and TRBJ1-2; the D is unclear. Trimming took off 1 base at V and 2 bases at J, with 9 bases between the two ends. Germline assignment: CDR1 SGDLS and CDR2 YYNGEE. The CDR3 length is 14 residues. As DNA, the CDR3 is TGTGCCAGCAGCGTACCGGGAATAAACTATGGCTACACCTTC. Amino acids: CASSVPGINYGYTF.

V is TRBV5-1 and J is TRBJ1-1; TRBD1 is a possible D gene (5 bases). This CDR3 is built from 19 residues. V lost 2 bases and J lost 0, with 23 bases in between. Germline V lookup: CDR1 SGHRS, CDR2 YFSETQ. The CDR3 nucleotides are TGCGCCAGCAGCTTCGGGGTTGGGGGGGGTGGGTTAATGAACACTGAAGCTTTCTTT. Translating it yields CASSFGVGGGGLMNTEAFF.

This clone was recorded only once. V is TRBV12-5 and J is TRBJ1-3; D is unclear. Trimming cost V 5 bases and J 0 bases, with 32 bases left between them. The V gene's germline CDR1 is LGHNT and CDR2 FRNRAP. The CDR3 is 22 amino acids. As DNA, the CDR3 is TGTGCTAGTGGTGCCCAACTTAGAGGCAGACTTCCGCTCATCGGCTCTGGAAACACCATATATTTT. This codes for CASGAQLRGRLPLIGSGNTIYF.

V gene TRBV27 combines with J gene TRBJ1-2; maybe TRBD1 (6 bases). The CDR3 totals 13 residues. The V and J ends lost 4 bases and 7 bases respectively, with 13 bases between them. Germline values: CDR1 MNHEY, CDR2 SMNVEV (reference sequence). As DNA, the CDR3 is TGTGCCAGCAGTTCGGGTCACAGGGTTGGCTACACCTTC. This translates into CASSSGHRVGYTF.

This sequence joins TRBV28 and TRBJ1-1; D uncertain. The CDR3 has 14 residues. Germline-derived CDR1 and CDR2 are MDHEN and SYDVKM. V shed 3 bases and J shed 3 bases, with 11 bases lying between them. CDR3 protein: CASSFSGMDTEAFF. The CDR3 DNA is TGTGCCAGCAGTTTTAGCGGCATGGACACTGAAGCTTTCTTT.

The chain carries TRBV2 and TRBJ2-3, with TRBD1 identical over 8 bases. Germline V CDR1 and CDR2: SNHLY, FYNNEI. The ends lost 2 bases at V and 4 bases at J; junction bases unmatched: 14. The CDR3 runs 18 residues. The CDR3 DNA is TGTGCCAGCAGTGAATTCAATGAAATGGACAGGGACCCAGATACGCAGTATTTT. This gives the protein CASSEFNEMDRDPDTQYF.

The V gene is TRBV2, the J gene TRBJ2-1; 10 bases are a match to TRBD2. With V trimmed by 6 bases and J by 5 bases, 10 bases remained unmatched. This CDR3 spans 16 amino acids. The germline V gene encodes CDR1 SNHLY and CDR2 FYNNEI. The CDR3 sequence: CASRESGGAYHNEQFF. The DNA of the CDR3 is TGTGCCAGCAGAGAAAGCGGGGGGGCCTACCACAATGAGCAGTTCTTC.

The rearrangement links TRBV5-1 to TRBJ1-2; possible D gene TRBD1, 5 bases. V dropped 0 bases and J dropped 4 bases, with 16 bases sitting between them. The CDR3 contains 16 residues. Germline V gene lookup returns CDR1 SGHRS and CDR2 YFSETQ. In DNA form, the CDR3 reads TGCGCCAGCAGCTTGGTGCCCTCGGGGGGGGGCTATGGCTACACCTTC. Its translation is CASSLVPSGGGYGYTF.